This TCR beta chain was identified in a study of CD8 T cells in ankylosing spondylitis. The CDR3 spans 12 residues. Per germline, CDR1 MDHEN and CDR2 SYDVKM. Using its own MiXCR run on the 5' RACE reads, TCRdb lists one record per CDR3 protein. The repertoire includes under 450,000 distinct CDR3 sequences, approximately 20% of them detected once, and 10% to 15% sits in the top ten. This receptor was obtained from a male donor with ankylosing spondylitis or in good health (not recorded which). Sequencing used blood, either unsorted or a sorted T cell fraction (not recorded which). This sequence joins TRBV28 and TRBJ2-7, with 13 bases aligning to TRBD2. The CDR3 nucleotides read TGTGCTACGGGACTAGCGGGGTATGAGCAGTACTTC. It codes for CATGLAGYEQYF.